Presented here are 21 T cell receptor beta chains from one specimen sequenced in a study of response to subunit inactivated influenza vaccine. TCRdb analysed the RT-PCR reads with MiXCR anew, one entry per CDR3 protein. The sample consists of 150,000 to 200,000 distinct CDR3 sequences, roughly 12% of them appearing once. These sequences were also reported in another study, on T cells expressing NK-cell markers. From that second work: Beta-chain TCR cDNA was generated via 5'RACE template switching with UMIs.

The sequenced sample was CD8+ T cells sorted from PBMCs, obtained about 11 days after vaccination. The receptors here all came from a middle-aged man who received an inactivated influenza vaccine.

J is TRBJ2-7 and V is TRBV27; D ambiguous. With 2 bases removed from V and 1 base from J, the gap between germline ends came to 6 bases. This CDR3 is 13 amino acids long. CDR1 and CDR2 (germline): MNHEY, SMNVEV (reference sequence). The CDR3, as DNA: TGTGCCAGCAGTTTACGGGCATCCTACGAGCAGTACGTC. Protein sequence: CASSLRASYEQYV.

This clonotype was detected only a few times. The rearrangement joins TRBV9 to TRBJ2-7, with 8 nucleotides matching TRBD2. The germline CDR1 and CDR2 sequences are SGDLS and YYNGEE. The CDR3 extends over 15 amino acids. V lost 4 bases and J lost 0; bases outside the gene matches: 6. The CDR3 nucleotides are TGTGCCAGCAGCTCATCCAGCGGGAGCTCCTACGAGCAGTACTTC. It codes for CASSSSSGSSYEQYF.

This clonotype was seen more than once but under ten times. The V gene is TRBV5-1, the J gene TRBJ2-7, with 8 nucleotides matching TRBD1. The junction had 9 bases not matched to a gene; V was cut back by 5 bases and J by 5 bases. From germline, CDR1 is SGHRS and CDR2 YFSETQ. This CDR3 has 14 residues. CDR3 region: CASRAGQGQDEQYF. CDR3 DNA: TGCGCCAGCAGAGCCGGACAGGGCCAGGACGAGCAGTACTTC.

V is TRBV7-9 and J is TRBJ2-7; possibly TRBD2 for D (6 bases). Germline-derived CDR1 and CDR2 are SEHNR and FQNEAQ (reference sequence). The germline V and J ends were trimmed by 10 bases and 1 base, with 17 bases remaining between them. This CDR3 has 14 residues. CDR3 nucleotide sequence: TGTGCCATCTTGGGGCAGGAGGGTTCCTACGAGCAGTACTTC. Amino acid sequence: CAILGQEGSYEQYF.

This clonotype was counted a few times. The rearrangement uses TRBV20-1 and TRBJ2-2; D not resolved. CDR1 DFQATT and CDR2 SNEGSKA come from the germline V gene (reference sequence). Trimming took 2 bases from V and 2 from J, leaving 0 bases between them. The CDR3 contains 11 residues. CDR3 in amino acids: CSARNTGELFF. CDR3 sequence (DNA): TGCAGTGCTAGAAACACCGGGGAGCTGTTTTTT.

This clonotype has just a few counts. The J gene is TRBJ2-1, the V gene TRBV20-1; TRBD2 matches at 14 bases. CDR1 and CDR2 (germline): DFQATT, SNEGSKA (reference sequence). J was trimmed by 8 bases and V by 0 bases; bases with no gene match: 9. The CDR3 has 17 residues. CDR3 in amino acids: CSARDFRTSGRPHEQFF. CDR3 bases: TGCAGTGCTAGAGATTTCCGGACTAGCGGGAGGCCCCATGAGCAGTTCTTC.

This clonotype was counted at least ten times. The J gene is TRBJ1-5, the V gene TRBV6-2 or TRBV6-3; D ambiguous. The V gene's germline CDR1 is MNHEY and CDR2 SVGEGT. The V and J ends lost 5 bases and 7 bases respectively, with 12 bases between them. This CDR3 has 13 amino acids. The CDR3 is CASSPSGLQPQHF. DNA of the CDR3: TGTGCCAGCAGTCCATCAGGCTTACAGCCCCAGCATTTT.

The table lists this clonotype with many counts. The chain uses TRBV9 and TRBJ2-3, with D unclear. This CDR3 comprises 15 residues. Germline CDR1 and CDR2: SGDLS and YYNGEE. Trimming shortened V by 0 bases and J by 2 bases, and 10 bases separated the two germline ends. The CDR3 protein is CASSVAGTTTDTQYF. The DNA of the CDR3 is TGTGCCAGCAGCGTAGCCGGAACGACCACAGATACGCAGTATTTT. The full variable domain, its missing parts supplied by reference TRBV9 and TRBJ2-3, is DSGVTQTPKHLITATGQRVTLRCSPRSGDLSVYWYQQSLDQGLQFLIQYYNGEERAKGNILERFSAQQFPDLHSELNLSSLELGDSALYFCASSVAGTTTDTQYFGPGTRLTVL.

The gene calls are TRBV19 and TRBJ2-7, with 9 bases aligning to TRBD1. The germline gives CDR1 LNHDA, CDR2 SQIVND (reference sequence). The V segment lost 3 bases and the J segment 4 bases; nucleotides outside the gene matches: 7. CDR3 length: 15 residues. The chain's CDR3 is CASSISTGGEYEQYF. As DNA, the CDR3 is TGTGCCAGTAGTATCAGCACAGGGGGCGAGTACGAGCAGTACTTC.

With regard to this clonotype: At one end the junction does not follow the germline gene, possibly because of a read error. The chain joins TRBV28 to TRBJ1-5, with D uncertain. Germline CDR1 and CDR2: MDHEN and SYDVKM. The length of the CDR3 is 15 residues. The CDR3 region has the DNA TGTGCCAGCAGTCCCGAAAATGGGTTCTATCAGCCCCATCATTTT. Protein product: CASSPENGFYQPHHF.

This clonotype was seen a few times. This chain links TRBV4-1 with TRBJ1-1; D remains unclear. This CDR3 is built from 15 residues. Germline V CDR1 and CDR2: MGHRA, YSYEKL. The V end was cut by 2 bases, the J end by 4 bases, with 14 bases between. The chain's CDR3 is CASSQTSKRSTEAFF. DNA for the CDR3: TGCGCCAGCAGCCAAACTTCGAAAAGGAGCACTGAAGCTTTCTTT.

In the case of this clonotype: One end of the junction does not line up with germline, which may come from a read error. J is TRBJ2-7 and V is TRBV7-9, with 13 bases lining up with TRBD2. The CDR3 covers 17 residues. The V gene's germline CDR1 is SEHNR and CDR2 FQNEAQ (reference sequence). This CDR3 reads CASSFPAGTSGTHEQHF. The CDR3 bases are TGTGCCAGCAGTTTCCCAGCCGGGACTAGCGGGACTCACGAGCAGCACTTC.

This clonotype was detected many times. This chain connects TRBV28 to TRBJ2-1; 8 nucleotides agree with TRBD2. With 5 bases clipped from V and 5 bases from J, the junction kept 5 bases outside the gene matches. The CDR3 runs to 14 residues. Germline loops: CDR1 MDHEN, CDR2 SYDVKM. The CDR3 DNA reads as TGTGCCAGCAGTCCACTAGCGGTGGACAATGAGCAGTTCTTC. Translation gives CASSPLAVDNEQFF.

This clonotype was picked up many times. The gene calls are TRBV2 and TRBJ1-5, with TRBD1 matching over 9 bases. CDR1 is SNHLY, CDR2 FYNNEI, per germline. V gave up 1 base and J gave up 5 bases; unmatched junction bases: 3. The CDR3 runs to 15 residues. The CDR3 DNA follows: TGTGCCAGCAGTGAAGTAGGACAGGGGTATCAGCCCCAGCATTTT. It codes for CASSEVGQGYQPQHF.

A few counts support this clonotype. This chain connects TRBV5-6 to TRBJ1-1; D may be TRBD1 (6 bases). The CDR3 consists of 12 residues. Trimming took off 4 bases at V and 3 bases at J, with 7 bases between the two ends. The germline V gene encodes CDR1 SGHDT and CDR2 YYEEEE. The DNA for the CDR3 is TGTGCCAGCAGCGAGGGGGACACTGAAGCTTTCTTT. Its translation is CASSEGDTEAFF.

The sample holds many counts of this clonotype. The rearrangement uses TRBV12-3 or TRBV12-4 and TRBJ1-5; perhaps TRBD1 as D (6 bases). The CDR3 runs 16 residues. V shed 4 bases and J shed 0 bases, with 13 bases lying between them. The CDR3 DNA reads TGTGCCAGCAGTTCACCGGGGGCGTATAGCAATCAGCCCCAGCATTTT. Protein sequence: CASSSPGAYSNQPQHF.

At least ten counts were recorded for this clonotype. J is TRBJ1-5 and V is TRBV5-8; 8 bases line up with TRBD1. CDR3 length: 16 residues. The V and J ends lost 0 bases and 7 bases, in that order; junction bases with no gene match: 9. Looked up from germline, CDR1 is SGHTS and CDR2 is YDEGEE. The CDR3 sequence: CASSLGTGLSGQPQHF. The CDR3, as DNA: TGTGCCAGCAGCTTGGGGACAGGGTTATCGGGGCAGCCCCAGCATTTT. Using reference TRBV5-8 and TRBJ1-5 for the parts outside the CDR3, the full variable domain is EAGVTQSPTHLIKTRGQQATLRCSPISGHTSVYWYQQALGLGLQFLLWYDEGEERNRGNFPPRFSGRQFPNYSSELNVNALELEDSALYLCASSLGTGLSGQPQHFGDGTRLSIL.

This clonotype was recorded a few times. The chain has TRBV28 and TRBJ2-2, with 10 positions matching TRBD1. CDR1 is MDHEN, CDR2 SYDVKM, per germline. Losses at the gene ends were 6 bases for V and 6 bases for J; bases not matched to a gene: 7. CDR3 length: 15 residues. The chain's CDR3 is CASRQGQGLAGELFF. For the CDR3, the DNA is TGTGCCAGCAGGCAGGGACAGGGGCTGGCCGGGGAGCTGTTTTTT.

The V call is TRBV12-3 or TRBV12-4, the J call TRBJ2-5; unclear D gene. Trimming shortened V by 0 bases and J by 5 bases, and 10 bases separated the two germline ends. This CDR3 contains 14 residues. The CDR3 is CASSLALGLETQYF. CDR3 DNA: TGTGCCAGCAGTTTAGCGTTGGGGTTGGAGACCCAGTACTTC.

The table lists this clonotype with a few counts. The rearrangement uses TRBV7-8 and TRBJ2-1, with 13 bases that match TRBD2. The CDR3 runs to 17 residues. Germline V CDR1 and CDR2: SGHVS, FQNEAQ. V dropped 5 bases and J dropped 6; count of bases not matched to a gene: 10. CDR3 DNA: TGTGCCAGCAGCCGAACACGGACTAGCGGGGGTCGCAATGAGCAGTTCTTC. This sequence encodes CASSRTRTSGGRNEQFF.

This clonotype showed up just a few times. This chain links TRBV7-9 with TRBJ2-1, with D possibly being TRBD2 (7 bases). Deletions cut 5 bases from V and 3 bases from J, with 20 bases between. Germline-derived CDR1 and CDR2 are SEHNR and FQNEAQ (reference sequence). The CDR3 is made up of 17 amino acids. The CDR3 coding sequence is TGTGCCAGCAGCCGGGGGGCACTAGTGGGTTTCTACAATGAGCAGTTCTTC. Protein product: CASSRGALVGFYNEQFF.